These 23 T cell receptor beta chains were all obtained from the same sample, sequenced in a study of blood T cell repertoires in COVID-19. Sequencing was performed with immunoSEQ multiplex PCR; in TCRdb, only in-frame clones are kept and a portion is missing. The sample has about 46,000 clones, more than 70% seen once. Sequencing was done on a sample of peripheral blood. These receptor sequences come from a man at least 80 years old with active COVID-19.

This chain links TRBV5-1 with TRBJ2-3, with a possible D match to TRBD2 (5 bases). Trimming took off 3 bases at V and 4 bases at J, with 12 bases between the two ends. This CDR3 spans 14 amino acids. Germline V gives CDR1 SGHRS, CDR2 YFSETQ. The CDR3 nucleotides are TGCGCCAGCAGCTCGTCTAGCTCCCCAGATACGCAGTATTTT. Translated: CASSSSSSPDTQYF.

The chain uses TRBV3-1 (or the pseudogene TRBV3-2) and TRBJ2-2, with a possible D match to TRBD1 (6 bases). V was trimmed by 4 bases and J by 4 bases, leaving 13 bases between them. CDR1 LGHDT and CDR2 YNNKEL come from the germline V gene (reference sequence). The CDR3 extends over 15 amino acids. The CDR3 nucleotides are TGTGCCAGCAGCCCCCAACAGACAGGCACCGGGGAGCTGTTTTTT. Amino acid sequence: CASSPQQTGTGELFF.

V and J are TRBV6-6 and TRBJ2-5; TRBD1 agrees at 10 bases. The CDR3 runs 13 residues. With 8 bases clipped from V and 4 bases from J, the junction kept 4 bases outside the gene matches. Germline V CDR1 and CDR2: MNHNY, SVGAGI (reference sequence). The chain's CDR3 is CASGTGESETQYF. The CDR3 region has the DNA TGTGCCAGCGGGACAGGGGAATCAGAGACCCAGTACTTC.

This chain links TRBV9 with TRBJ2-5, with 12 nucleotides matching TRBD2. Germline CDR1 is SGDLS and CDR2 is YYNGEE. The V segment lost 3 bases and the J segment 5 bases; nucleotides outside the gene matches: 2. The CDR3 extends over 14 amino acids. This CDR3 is CASSGTSGTETQYF. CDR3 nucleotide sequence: TGTGCCAGCAGCGGGACTAGCGGGACGGAGACCCAGTACTTC. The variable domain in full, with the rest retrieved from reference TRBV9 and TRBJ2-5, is DSGVTQTPKHLITATGQRVTLRCSPRSGDLSVYWYQQSLDQGLQFLIQYYNGEERAKGNILERFSAQQFPDLHSELNLSSLELGDSALYFCASSGTSGTETQYFGPGTRLLVL.

For the CDR3, the DNA is TGTGCCAGCAGATCAGGACAGGGGGGACACAATGAGCAGTTCTTC. This translates into CASRSGQGGHNEQFF. The chain links TRBV6-6 to TRBJ2-1, with TRBD1 matching 10 bases. In germline, CDR1 is MNHNY, CDR2 SVGAGI (reference sequence). This CDR3 is 15 amino acids long. V shed 6 bases and J 5 bases; nucleotides not matched to a gene: 7.

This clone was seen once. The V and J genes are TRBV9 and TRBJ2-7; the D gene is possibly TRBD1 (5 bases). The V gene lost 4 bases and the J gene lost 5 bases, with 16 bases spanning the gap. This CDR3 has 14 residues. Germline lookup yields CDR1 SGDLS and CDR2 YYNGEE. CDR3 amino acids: CASSHRLTDDEQYF. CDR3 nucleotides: TGTGCCAGCAGCCATAGGTTGACAGATGACGAGCAGTACTTC.

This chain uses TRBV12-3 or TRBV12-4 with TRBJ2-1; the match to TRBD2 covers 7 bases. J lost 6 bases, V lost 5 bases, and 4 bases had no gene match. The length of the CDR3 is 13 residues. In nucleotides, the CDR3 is TGTGCCAGCAGTAAGACTAGCTTCAATGAGCAGTTCTTC. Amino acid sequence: CASSKTSFNEQFF.

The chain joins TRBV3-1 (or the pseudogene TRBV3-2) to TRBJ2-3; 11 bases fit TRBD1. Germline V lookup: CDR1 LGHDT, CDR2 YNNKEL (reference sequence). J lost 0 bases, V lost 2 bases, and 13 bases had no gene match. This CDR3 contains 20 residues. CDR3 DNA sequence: TGTGCCAGCAGCCAACCTCCGGGACAGGGGGTTTCTAACAGCACAGATACGCAGTATTTT. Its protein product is CASSQPPGQGVSNSTDTQYF.

This chain's CDR3 is CASSYSPIKSEKLFF. The CDR3 DNA follows: TGTGCCAGCAGTTACTCCCCAATTAAGAGTGAAAAACTGTTTTTT. The V gene is TRBV6-5, the J gene TRBJ1-4; D remains ambiguous. The CDR3 consists of 15 residues. V was trimmed by 0 bases and J by 7 bases, leaving 12 bases between them. Per the germline V gene, CDR1 is MNHEY and CDR2 is SVGAGI.

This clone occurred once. The CDR3 protein is CASSELGLRSGNTIYF. CDR3 sequence (DNA): TGTGCCAGCAGCGAGTTGGGACTACGCTCTGGAAACACCATATATTTT. The chain links TRBV9 to TRBJ1-3, with D perhaps TRBD1 (5 bases). The CDR3 spans 16 residues. V was clipped by 3 bases and J by 0 bases, with 13 bases between them. The germline V gene has CDR1 SGDLS and CDR2 YYNGEE.

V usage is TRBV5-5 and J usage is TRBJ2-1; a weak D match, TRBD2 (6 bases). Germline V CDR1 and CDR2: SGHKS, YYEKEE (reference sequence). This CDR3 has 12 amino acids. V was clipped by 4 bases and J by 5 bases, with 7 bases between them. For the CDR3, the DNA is TGTGCCAGCAGCGGGGAGGACAATGAGCAGTTCTTC. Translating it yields CASSGEDNEQFF.

CDR3 DNA sequence: TGTGCCAGCAGCTGGGGCGAAGAGACCCAGTACTTC. As protein: CASSWGEETQYF. The rearrangement links TRBV5-4 to TRBJ2-5, with a possible D match to TRBD1 (5 bases). CDR3 length equals 12 residues. Germline V gene lookup returns CDR1 SGHNT and CDR2 YYREEE (reference sequence). V was cut by 3 bases and J by 3 bases, with 6 bases left in between.

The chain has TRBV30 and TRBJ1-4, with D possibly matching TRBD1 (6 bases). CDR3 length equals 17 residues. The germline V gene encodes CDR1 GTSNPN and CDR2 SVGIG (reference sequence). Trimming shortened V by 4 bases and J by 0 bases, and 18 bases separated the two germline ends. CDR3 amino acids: CAWTYSRQVSTNEKLFF. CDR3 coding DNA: TGTGCCTGGACCTACTCTCGACAGGTTTCAACTAATGAAAAACTGTTTTTT.

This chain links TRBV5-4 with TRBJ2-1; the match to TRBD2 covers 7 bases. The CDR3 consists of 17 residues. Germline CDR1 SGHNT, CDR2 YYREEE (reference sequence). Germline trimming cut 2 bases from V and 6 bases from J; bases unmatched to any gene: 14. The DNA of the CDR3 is TGTGCCAGCAGCTTACCGGGGAGGGTAGCCACAGGCAATGAGCAGTTCTTC. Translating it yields CASSLPGRVATGNEQFF.

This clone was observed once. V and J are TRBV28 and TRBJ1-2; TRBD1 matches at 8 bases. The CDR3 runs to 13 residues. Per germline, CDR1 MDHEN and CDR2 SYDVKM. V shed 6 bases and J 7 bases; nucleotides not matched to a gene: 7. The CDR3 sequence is CASRPSGGLGYTF. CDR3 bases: TGTGCCAGCAGGCCATCAGGGGGCCTTGGCTACACCTTC.

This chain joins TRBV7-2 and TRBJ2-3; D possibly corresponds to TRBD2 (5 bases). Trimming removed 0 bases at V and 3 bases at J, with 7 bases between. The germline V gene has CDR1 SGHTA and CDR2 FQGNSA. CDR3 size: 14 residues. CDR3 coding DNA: TGTGCCAGCAGCTTAGCGGGAGCTACAGATACGCAGTATTTT. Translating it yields CASSLAGATDTQYF.

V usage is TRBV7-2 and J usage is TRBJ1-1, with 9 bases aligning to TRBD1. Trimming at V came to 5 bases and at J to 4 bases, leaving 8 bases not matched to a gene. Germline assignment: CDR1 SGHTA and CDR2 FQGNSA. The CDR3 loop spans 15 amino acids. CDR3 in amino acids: CASSPPGQGITEAFF. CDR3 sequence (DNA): TGTGCCAGCAGCCCACCGGGACAGGGAATCACTGAAGCTTTCTTT.

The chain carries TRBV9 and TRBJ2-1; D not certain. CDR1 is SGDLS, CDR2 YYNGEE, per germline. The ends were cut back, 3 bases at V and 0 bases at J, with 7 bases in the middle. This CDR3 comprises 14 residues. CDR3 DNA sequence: TGTGCCAGCAGCGGTTTTAGCTCCTACAATGAGCAGTTCTTC. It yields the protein CASSGFSSYNEQFF.

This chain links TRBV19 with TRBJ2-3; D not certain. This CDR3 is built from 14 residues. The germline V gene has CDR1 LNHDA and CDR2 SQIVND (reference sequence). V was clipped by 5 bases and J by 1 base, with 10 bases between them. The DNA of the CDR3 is TGTGCCAGTAGTGCTATGTTCCGCACAGATACGCAGTATTTT. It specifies CASSAMFRTDTQYF.

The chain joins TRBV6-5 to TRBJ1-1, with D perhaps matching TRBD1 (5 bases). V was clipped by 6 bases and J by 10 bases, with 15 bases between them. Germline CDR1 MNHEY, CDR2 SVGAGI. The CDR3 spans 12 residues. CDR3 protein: CASSPGGSRAFF. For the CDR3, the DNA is TGTGCCAGCAGCCCGGGGGGTAGTCGAGCTTTCTTT.

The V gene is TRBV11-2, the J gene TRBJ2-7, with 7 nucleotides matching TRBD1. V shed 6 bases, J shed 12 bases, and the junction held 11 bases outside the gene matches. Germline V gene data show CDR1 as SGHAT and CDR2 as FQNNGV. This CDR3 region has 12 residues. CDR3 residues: CASRRYQDRVYF. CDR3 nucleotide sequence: TGTGCCAGCAGACGATATCAAGACAGGGTGTACTTC.

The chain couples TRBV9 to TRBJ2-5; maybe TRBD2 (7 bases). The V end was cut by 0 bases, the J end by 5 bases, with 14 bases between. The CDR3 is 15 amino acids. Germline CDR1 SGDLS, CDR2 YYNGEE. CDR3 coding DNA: TGTGCCAGCAGCGTAGACGGGGGGCGCATCGAGACCCAGTACTTC. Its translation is CASSVDGGRIETQYF.

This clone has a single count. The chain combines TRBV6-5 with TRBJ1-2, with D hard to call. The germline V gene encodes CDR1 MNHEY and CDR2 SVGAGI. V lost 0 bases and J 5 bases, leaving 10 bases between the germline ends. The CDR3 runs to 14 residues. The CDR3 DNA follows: TGTGCCAGCAGTTACTCGCGGGCCCTTTATGGCTACACCTTC. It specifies CASSYSRALYGYTF.